This is a list of T cell receptor beta chains from one sample in a study of breast tumors, draining lymph nodes, adjacent tissues. TCRdb redid the calling of the multiplex PCR reads with MiXCR, one entry per CDR3 protein. The sample shows 11,000 to 15,000 distinct CDR3 sequences, around three fifths of them seen only once. Input material: tumor-adjacent breast tissue. The origin of the receptors is a female donor with breast cancer. Some clones in this sample may be carry-over from other donors' samples. Each CDR3 is given with its conserved first and last residue. A D gene is named only where the DNA matches it firmly. Clone size is shown for a subset of rows, as once, few, many or a class of expanded clone.

v_gene	abundance	d_gene	j_gene	CDR3nt	CDR3aa
TRBV6-4	NA	NA	TRBJ2-3	TGTGCCAGCAGTCACCTTATGAGAAATACGCAGTATTTT	CASSHLMRNTQYF
TRBV2	NA	TRBD2	TRBJ2-1	TGTGCCAGCAAAGGACTAGCGGGAGGCTCTTACAATGAGCAGTTCTTC	CASKGLAGGSYNEQFF
TRBV15	NA	NA	TRBJ1-6	TGTGCCACCAGCAGAGGAGGGGGGGATATTTCACCCCTCCACTTT	CATSRGGGDISPLHF
TRBV7-2	many	NA	TRBJ1-2	TGTGCCAGCAGCGCCGGGGGAGACCTCAAATATGGCTACCCCTTC	CASSAGGDLKYGYPF
TRBV7-7	NA	TRBD1	TRBJ2-7	TGTGCTAGCAGCCCGGGACAGGGATTCGAGCAGTACTTC	CASSPGQGFEQYF
TRBV7-9	NA	TRBD2	TRBJ2-7	TGTGCCAGCAGCAGACTAGCGGGAGAGGAGCAGTACTTC	CASSRLAGEEQYF
TRBV6-6	once	TRBD1	TRBJ2-6	TGTGCCAGCAGGCCCGGACAGGGGAACTCTGGGGCCAACGTCCTGACTTTC	CASRPGQGNSGANVLTF
TRBV2	NA	TRBD1	TRBJ1-6	TGTGCCAGCAGTGTTTCGGGACAGGGCACCTCACCCCTCCACTTT	CASSVSGQGTSPLHF
TRBV12-3/TRBV12-4	once	TRBD2	TRBJ2-7	TGTGCCAGCAGTCCAGGCCTAGCGGGAGGGGCCCCCTACGAGCAGTACTTC	CASSPGLAGGAPYEQYF
TRBV7-9	medium-sized	TRBD2	TRBJ2-2	TGTGCCAGCAGCCCCGTGGCGGGAGGAAACACCGGGGAGCTGTTTTTT	CASSPVAGGNTGELFF
TRBV20-1	NA	NA	TRBJ1-3	TGCAGTGCTAGATACCGAGGATCTGGAAACACCATATATTTT	CSARYRGSGNTIYF
TRBV14	NA	NA	TRBJ2-7	TGTGCCAGCAGCCAAGGGGTTGAGCAGTACTTC	CASSQGVEQYF
TRBV11-2	few	NA	TRBJ1-6	TGTGCCAGCAGCTTAGTGGTGGGGAAGGGTCATTCACCCCTCCACTTT	CASSLVVGKGHSPLHF
TRBV4-1	NA	TRBD1	TRBJ2-7	TGCGCCAGCAGCCAAGCTCCGGACAGGGTTACCTACGAGCAGTACTTC	CASSQAPDRVTYEQYF
TRBV20-1	many	TRBD1	TRBJ1-6	TGCAGTGCTAGAGGTCTTGGGGGGACAGCTTCCCCCCTCCACTTT	CSARGLGGTASPLHF
TRBV14	medium-sized	TRBD1	TRBJ1-2	TGTGCCAGCAGCCAGAATACAGGGGGCGCCTATGGCTACACCTTC	CASSQNTGGAYGYTF
TRBV6-1	NA	TRBD1	TRBJ1-2	TGTGCCAGCAGTGAAGGGACAGGGCTCTATGGCTACACCTTC	CASSEGTGLYGYTF
TRBV12-3/TRBV12-4	NA	NA	TRBJ1-2	TGTGCCAGCAGTTTGGGTCAGGGATTCTATGGCTACACCTTC	CASSLGQGFYGYTF
TRBV15	NA	NA	TRBJ2-1	TGTGCCACCAGCAGAGATAGCGGCTCCTACAATGAGCAGTTCTTC	CATSRDSGSYNEQFF
TRBV7-2	many	TRBD2	TRBJ2-5	TGTGCCAGCAGCTTTAGCGGGGGGGACCGGGAGACCCAGTACTTC	CASSFSGGDRETQYF
TRBV11-2	NA	TRBD2	TRBJ2-1	TGTGCCAGCAGCTCCTCCCTAACTAGCGGGAGTATAAATGAGCAGTTCTTC	CASSSSLTSGSINEQFF
TRBV20-1	medium-sized	NA	TRBJ2-5	TGCAGTGCTAGGCTTCATGGGGAGACCCAGTACTTC	CSARLHGETQYF
TRBV5-1	NA	TRBD1	TRBJ1-2	TGCGCCAGCAGCTTGGGACAGGGTGATGGCTACACCTTC	CASSLGQGDGYTF
TRBV10-3	few	TRBD1	TRBJ2-3	TGTGCCATCAGCCGACAGGGATCGGGCACAGATACGCAGTATTTT	CAISRQGSGTDTQYF
TRBV20-1	NA	TRBD2	TRBJ2-1	TGCAGTGCTAGATATCTAGCGGGATACAATGAGCAGTTCTTC	CSARYLAGYNEQFF
TRBV7-3	medium-sized	TRBD2	TRBJ2-7	TGTGCCAGCAGCGCCAGCGGGAGTTGGGTCGAAGAGCAGTACTTC	CASSASGSWVEEQYF
TRBV19	NA	NA	TRBJ1-3	TGTGCCAGTAGTTACACTCTATCCGTCTCTGGAAACACCATATATTTT	CASSYTLSVSGNTIYF
TRBV5-1	many	NA	TRBJ2-2	TGCGCCAGCAGCTCCTCCGGGACACCCAAGAACACCGGGGAGCTGTTTTTT	CASSSSGTPKNTGELFF
TRBV20-1	medium-sized	TRBD2	TRBJ2-7	TGCAGTGCCATACTAGCGGACAACCCCTACGAGCAGTACTTC	CSAILADNPYEQYF
TRBV27	many	NA	TRBJ2-2	TGTGCCAGCAGTTTACTTACTGACTCAGCGAACACCGGGGAGCTGTTTTTT	CASSLLTDSANTGELFF
TRBV7-8	NA	NA	TRBJ2-3	TGTGCCAGCAGCTTACGTCTATCAGATACGCAGTATTTT	CASSLRLSDTQYF
TRBV29-1	NA	TRBD2	TRBJ2-3	TGCAGCGAAAGCGGGACTAGCACAGATACGCAGTATTTT	CSESGTSTDTQYF
TRBV6-5	medium-sized	NA	TRBJ1-2	TGTGCCAGCAGTCACTCGGTATCCGGCGATTTCCAAGGCTACACCTTC	CASSHSVSGDFQGYTF
TRBV6-2/TRBV6-3	NA	TRBD1	TRBJ2-7	TGTGCCAGCAGTTCCACAGGGGGCAGCTCCTACGAGCAGTACTTC	CASSSTGGSSYEQYF
TRBV7-3	NA	TRBD2	TRBJ2-3	TGTGCCAGCAGCTCAGGGACTAGCGGGGGAGTAGATACGCAGTATTTT	CASSSGTSGGVDTQYF